The table lists the clone carrying this T cell receptor beta chain with many counts. Its antigen is unidentified. Caucasian heritage predominated among both patients and controls. This record comes from a study of T cell clonality in common variable immunodeficiency. Notes on the study in general: What drives increased CVID clonality needs T cell subpopulation sequencing. TCRbeta clonality was increased in CVID versus healthy controls. Compared with controls, CVID subjects had fewer shared TCRbeta clones.

The data were produced by immunoSEQ multiplex PCR, yet TCRdb's version contains in-frame clones alone and is incomplete. Sampling found about 37,000 clones, none seen once. The source of this sequence is a person aged 18 to 70 in good health. Sequencing was done on a sample of peripheral blood mononuclear cells.

CDR3 amino acids: CASSRAGVSYNEQFF. The CDR3 DNA, read in part, is TGTGCCAGCAGTCGAGCGGGAGTGTCCTACAATGAG. The rearrangement joins TRBV12-3 or TRBV12-4 to TRBJ2-1, with TRBD2 matching over 8 bases. The CDR3 end is not reached by the read, which stops 3 residues before it; the germline J gene fills it in. The trim removed 5 bases at V and 1 base at J, leaving 4 bases unmatched. The CDR3 length is 15 residues.